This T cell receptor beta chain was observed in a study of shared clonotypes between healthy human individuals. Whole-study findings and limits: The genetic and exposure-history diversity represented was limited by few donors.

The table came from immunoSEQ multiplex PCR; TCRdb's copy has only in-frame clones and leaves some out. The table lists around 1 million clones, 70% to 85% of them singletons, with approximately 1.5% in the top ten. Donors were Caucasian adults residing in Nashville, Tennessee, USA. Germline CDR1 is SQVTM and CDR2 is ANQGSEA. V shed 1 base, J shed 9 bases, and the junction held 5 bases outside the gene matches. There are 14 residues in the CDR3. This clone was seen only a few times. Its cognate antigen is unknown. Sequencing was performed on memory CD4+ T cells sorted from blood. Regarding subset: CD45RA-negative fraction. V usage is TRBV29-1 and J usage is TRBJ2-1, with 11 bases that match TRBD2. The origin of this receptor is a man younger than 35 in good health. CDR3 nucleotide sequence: TGCAGCGTTGAAGCGGCTAGCGGGAGGCTTGAGCAGTTCTTC. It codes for CSVEAASGRLEQFF.